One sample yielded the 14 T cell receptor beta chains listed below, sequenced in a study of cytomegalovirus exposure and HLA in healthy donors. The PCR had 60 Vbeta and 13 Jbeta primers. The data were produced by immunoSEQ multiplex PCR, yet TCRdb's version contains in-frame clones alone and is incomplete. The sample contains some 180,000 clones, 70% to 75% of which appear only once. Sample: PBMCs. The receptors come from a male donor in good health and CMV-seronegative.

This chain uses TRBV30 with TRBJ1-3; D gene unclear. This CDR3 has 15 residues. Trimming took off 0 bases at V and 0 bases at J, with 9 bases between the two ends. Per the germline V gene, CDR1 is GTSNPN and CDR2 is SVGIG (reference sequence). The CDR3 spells CAWSVTASSGNTIYF. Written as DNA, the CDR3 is TGTGCCTGGAGTGTAACAGCCAGCTCTGGAAACACCATATATTTT.

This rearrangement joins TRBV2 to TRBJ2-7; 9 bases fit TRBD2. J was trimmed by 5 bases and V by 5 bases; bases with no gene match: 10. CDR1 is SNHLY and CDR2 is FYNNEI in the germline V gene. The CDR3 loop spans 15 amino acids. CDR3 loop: CASSWGASGTDEQYF. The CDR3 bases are TGTGCCAGCAGTTGGGGGGCTAGCGGGACGGACGAGCAGTACTTC.

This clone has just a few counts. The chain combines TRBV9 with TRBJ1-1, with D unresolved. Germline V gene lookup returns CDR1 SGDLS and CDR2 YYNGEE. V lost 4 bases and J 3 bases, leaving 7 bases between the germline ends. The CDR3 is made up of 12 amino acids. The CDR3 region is CASSPSDTEAFF. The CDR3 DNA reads TGTGCCAGCAGCCCCTCCGACACTGAAGCTTTCTTT.

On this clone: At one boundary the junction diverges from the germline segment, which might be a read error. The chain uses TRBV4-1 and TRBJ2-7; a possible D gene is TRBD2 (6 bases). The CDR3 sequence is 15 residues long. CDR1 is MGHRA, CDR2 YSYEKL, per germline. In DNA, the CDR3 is TGCGCCAGCAGCCCCCAACCGGGCGGGACCTACGAGCAGTGCTTC. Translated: CASSPQPGGTYEQCF.

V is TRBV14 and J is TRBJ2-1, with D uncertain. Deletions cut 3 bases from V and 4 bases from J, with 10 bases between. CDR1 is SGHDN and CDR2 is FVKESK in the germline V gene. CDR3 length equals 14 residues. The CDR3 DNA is TGTGCCAGCAGCCAGGCGGTATTATACAATGAGCAGTTCTTC. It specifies CASSQAVLYNEQFF.

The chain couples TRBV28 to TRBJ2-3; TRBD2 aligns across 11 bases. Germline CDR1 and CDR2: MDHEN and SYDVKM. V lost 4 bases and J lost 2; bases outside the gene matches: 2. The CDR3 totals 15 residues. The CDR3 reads CASSWGLAATDTQYF. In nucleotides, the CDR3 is TGTGCCAGCAGTTGGGGACTAGCGGCCACAGATACGCAGTATTTT.

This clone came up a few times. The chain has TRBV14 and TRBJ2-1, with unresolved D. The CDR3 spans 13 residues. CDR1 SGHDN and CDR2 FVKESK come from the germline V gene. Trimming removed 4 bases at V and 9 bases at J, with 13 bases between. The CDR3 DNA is TGTGCCAGCAGCCCCTGGGCAATTCCTGAGCAGTTCTTC. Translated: CASSPWAIPEQFF.

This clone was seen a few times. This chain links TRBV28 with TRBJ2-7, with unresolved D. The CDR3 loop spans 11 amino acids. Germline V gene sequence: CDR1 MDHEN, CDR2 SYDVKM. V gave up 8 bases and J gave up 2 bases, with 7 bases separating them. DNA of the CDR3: TGTGCCAGCCATGCGGCCTACGAGCAGTACTTC. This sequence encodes CASHAAYEQYF. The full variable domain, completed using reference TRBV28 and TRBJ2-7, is DVKVTQSSRYLVKRTGEKVFLECVQDMDHENMFWYRQDPGLGLRLIYFSYDVKMKEKGDIPEGYSVSREKKERFSLILESASTNQTSMYLCASHAAYEQYFGPGTRLTVT.

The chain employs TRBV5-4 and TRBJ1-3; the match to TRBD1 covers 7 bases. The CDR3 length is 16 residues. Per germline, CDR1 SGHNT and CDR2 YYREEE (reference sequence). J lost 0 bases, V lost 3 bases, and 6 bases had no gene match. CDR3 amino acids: CASSSGTANSGNTIYF. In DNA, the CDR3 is TGTGCCAGCAGCTCCGGGACAGCTAACTCTGGAAACACCATATATTTT.

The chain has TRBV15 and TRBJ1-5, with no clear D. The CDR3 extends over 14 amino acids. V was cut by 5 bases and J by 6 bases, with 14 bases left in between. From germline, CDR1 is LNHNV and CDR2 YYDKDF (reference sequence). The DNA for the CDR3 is TGTGCCACCAGCTTGTCCGGTCCGGGTCAGCCCCAGCATTTT. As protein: CATSLSGPGQPQHF.

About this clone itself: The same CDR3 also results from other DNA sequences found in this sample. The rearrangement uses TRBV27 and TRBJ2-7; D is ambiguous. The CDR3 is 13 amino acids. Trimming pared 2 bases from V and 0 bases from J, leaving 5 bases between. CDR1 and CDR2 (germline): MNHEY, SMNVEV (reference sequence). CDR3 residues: CASSLASSYEQYF. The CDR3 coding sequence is TGTGCCAGCAGTTTAGCCAGCTCCTACGAGCAGTACTTC.

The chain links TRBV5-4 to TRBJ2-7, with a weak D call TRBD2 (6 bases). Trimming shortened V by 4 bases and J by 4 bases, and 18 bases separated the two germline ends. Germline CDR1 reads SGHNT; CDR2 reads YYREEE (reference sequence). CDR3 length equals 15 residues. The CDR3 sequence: CASSGVGGGPYEQYF. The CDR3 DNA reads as TGTGCCAGCAGCGGAGTGGGAGGTGGCCCTTACGAGCAGTACTTC.

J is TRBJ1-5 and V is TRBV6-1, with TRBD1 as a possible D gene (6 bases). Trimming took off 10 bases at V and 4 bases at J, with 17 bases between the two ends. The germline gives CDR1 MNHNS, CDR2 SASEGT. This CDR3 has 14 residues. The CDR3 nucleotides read TGTGCCATTAGAACAACAGGGACAAATCAGCCCCAGCATTTT. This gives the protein CAIRTTGTNQPQHF.

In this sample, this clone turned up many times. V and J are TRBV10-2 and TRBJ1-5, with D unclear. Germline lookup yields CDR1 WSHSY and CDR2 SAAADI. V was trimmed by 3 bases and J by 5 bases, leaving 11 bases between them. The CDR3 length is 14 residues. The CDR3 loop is CASSDSREHQPQHF. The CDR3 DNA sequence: TGCGCCAGCAGTGATTCCCGGGAGCATCAGCCCCAGCATTTT.